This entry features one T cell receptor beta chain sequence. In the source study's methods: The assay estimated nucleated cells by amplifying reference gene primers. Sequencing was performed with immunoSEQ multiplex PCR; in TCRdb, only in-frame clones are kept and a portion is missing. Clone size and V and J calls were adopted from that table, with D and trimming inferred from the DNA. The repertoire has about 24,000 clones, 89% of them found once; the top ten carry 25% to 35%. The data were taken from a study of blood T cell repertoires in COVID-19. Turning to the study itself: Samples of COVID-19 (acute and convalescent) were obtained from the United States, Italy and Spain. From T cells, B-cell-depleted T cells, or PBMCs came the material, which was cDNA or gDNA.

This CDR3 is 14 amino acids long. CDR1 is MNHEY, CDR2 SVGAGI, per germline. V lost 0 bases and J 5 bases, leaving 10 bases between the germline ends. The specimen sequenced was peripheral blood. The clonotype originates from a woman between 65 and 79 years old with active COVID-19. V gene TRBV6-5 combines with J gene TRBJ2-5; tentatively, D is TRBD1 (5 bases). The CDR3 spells CASSYSQVYETQYF. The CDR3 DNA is TGTGCCAGCAGTTACTCACAGGTGTACGAGACCCAGTACTTC.